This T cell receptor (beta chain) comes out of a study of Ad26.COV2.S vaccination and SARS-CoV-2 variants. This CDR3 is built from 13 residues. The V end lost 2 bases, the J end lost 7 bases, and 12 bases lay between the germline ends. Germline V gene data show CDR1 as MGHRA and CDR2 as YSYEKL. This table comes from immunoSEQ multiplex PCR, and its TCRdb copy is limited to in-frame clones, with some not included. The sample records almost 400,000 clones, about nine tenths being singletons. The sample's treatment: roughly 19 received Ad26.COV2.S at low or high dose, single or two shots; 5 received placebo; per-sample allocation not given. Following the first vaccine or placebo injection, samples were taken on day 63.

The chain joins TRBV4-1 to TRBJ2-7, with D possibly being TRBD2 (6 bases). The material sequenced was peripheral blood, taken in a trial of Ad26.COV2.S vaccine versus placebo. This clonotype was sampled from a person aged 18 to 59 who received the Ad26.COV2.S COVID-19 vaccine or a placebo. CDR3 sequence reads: CASSQLPGEEQYF. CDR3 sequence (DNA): TGCGCCAGCAGCCAACTACCGGGAGAAGAGCAGTACTTC.